This T cell receptor (beta chain) comes out of a study of blood T cell repertoires in COVID-19. For the study at large: COVID-19 samples, acute and convalescent, were from the United States, Italy and Spain.

V was trimmed by 4 bases and J by 2 bases, leaving 11 bases between them. The CDR3 has 14 residues. From germline, CDR1 is SGHTA and CDR2 FQGNSA. In the original processing: Scientists estimated how many nucleated cells there were by amplifying reference gene primers. The data were produced by immunoSEQ multiplex PCR, yet TCRdb's version contains in-frame clones alone and is incomplete. V and J calls and clone size come straight from that table; D and trimming were deduced from the DNA. The sample consists of approximately 68,000 clones, around 76% of them appearing once. V and J are TRBV7-2 and TRBJ1-2, with D perhaps matching TRBD1 (5 bases). The receptor comes from a human donor in a cohort sampled during active COVID-19. Sequencing input: peripheral blood. CDR3 in amino acids: CASSSTAGNYGYTF. CDR3 nucleotides: TGTGCCAGCAGCTCAACCGCAGGGAACTATGGCTACACCTTC.